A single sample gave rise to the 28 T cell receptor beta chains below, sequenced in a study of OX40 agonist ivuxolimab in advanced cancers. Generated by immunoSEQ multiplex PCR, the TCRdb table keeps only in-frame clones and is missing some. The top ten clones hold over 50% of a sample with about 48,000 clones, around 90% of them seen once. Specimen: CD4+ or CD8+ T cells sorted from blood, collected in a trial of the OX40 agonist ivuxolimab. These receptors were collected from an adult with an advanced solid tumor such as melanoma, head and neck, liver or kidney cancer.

The chain's CDR3 is CASSSLRTGGIEGTEAFF. CDR3 nucleotides: TGTGCCAGCAGTTCTCTCAGGACAGGGGGAATAGAGGGCACTGAAGCTTTCTTT. The chain carries TRBV2 and TRBJ1-1, with TRBD1 matching over 10 bases. Germline loops: CDR1 SNHLY, CDR2 FYNNEI. Germline trimming cut 5 bases from V and 4 bases from J; bases unmatched to any gene: 16. The CDR3 is made up of 18 amino acids.

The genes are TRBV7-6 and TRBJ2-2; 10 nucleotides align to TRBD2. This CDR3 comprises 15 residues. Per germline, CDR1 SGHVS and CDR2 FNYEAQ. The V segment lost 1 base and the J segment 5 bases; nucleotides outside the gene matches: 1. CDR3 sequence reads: CASSLVSGGTGELFF. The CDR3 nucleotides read TGTGCCAGCAGCTTAGTTAGCGGGGGGACCGGGGAGCTGTTTTTT.

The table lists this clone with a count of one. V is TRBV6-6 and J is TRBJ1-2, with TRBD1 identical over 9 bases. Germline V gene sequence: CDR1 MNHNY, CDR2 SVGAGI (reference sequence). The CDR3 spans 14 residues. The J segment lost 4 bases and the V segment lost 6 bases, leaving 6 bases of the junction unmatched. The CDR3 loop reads CASRGQGSLYGYTF. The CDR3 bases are TGTGCCAGCAGGGGACAGGGTAGCCTCTATGGCTACACCTTC.

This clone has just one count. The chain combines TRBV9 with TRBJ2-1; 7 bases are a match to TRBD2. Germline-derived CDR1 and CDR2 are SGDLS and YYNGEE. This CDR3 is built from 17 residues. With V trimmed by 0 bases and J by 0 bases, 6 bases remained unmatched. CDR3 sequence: CASSVGSGLSSYNEQFF. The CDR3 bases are TGTGCCAGCAGCGTAGGCTCGGGACTAAGCTCCTACAATGAGCAGTTCTTC.

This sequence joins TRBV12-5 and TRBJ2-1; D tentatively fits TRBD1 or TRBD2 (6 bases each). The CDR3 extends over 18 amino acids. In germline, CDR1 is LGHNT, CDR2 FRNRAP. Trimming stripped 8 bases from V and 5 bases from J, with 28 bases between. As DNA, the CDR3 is TGTGCTAGTCCGGGACTCCCGACGATCGGGGACAAACACAATGAGCAGTTCTTC. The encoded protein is CASPGLPTIGDKHNEQFF. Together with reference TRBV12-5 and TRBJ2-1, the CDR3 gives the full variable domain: DARVTQTPRHKVTEMGQEVTMRCQPILGHNTVFWYRQTMMQGLELLAYFRNRAPLDDSGMPKDRFSAEMPDATLATLKIQPSEPRDSAVYFCASPGLPTIGDKHNEQFFGPGTRLTVL.

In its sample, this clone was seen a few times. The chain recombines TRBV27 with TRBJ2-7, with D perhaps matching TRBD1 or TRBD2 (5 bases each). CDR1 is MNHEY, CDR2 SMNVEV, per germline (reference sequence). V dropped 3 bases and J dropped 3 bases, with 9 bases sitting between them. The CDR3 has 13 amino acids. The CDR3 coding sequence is TGTGCCAGCAGTTTCAAGGGGAGCTACGAGCAGTACTTC. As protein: CASSFKGSYEQYF.

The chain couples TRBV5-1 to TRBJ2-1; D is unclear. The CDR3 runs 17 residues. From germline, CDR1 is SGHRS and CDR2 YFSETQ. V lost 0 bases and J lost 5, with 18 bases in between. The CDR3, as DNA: TGCGCCAGCAGCTTGGGGTTTGGGTGGCAGTTTAACAATGAGCAGTTCTTC. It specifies CASSLGFGWQFNNEQFF.

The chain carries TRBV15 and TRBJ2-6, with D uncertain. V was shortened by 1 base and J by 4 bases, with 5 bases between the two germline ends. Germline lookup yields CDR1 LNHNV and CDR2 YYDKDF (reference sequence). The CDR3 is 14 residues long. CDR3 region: CATSRVTGANVLTF. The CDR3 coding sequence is TGTGCCACCAGCAGAGTTACCGGGGCCAACGTCCTGACTTTC.

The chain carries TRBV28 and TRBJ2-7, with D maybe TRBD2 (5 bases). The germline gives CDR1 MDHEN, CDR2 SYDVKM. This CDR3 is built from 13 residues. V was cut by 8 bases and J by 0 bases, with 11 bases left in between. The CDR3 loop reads CASWTPSSYEQYF. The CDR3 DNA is TGTGCCAGCTGGACTCCGAGCTCCTACGAGCAGTACTTC.

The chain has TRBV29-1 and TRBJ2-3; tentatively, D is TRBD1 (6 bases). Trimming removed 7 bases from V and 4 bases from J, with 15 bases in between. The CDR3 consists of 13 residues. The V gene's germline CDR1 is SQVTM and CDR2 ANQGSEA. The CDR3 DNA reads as TGCAGCGCCTCTTCCCAGGGGCCAGATACGCAGTATTTT. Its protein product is CSASSQGPDTQYF.

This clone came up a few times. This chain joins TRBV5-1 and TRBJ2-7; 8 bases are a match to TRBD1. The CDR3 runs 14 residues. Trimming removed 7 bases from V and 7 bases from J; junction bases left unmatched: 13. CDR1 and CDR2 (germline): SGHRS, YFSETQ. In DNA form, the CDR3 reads TGCGCCAGCCGCCCGGGACAGGTTCGTCAGGAGCAGTACTTC. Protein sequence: CASRPGQVRQEQYF.

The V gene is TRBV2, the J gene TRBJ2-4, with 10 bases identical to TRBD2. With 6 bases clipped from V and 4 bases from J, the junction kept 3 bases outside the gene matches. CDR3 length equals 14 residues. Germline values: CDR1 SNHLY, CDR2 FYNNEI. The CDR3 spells CASRPGLAKNIQYF. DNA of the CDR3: TGTGCCAGCAGGCCGGGACTAGCGAAAAACATTCAGTACTTC.

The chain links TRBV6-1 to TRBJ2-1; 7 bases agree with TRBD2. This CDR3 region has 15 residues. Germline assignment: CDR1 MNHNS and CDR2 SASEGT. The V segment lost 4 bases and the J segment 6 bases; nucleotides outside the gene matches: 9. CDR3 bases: TGTGCCAGCAGTGTACTAGCGTTGGGGGGCAATGAGCAGTTCTTC. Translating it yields CASSVLALGGNEQFF.

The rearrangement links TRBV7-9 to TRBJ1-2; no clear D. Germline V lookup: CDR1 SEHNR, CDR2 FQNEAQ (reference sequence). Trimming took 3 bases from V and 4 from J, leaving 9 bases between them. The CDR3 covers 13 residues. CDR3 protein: CASSLGGIYGYTF. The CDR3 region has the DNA TGTGCCAGCAGCTTGGGCGGGATCTATGGCTACACCTTC.

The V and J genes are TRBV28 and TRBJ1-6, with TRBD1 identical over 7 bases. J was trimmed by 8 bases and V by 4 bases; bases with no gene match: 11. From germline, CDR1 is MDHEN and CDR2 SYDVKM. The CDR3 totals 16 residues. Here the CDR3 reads CASSSHTTGFYSPLHF. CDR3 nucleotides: TGTGCCAGCAGTTCCCACACGACAGGGTTTTATTCACCCCTCCACTTT.

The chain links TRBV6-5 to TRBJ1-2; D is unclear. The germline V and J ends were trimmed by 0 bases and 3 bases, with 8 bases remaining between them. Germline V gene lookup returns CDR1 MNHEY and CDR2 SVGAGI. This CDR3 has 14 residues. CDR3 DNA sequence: TGTGCCAGCAGTTACTCTTCACCCGACTATGGCTACACCTTC. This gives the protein CASSYSSPDYGYTF.

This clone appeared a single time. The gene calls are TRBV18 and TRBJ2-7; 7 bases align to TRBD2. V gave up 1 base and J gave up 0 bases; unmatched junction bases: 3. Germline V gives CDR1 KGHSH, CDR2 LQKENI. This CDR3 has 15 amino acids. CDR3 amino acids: CASSPQRGSSYEQYF. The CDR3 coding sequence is TGTGCCAGCTCACCACAGCGGGGTAGCTCCTACGAGCAGTACTTC. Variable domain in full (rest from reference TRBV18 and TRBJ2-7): NAGVMQNPRHLVRRRGQEARLRCSPMKGHSHVYWYRQLPEEGLKFMVYLQKENIIDESGMPKERFSAEFPKEGPSILRIQQVVRGDSAAYFCASSPQRGSSYEQYFGPGTRLTVT.

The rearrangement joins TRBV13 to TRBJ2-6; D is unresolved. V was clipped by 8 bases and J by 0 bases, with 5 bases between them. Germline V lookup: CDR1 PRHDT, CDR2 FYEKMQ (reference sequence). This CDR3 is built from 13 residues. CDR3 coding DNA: TGTGCCAGCCGCTACTCTGGGGCCAACGTCCTGACTTTC. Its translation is CASRYSGANVLTF.

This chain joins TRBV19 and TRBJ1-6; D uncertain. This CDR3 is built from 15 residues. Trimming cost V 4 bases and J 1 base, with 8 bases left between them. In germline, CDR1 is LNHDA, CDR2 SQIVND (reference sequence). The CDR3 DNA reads TGTGCCAGTAGTACAGGAGAATCCTATAATTCACCCCTCCACTTT. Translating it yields CASSTGESYNSPLHF.

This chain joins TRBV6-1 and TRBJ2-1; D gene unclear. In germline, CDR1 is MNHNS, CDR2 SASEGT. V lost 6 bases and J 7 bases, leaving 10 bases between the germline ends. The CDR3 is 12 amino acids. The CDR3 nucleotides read TGTGCCAGCAGGCAAGTGGGGAATGAGCAGTTCTTC. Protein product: CASRQVGNEQFF.

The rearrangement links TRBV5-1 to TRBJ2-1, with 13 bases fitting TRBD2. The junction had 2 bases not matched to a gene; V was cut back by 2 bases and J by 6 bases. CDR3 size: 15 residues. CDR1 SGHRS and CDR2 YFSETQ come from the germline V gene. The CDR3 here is CASSFGLAGVNEQFF. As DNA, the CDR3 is TGCGCCAGCAGCTTTGGACTAGCGGGAGTCAATGAGCAGTTCTTC. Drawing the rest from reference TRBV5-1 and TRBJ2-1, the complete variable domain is KAGVTQTPRYLIKTRGQQVTLSCSPISGHRSVSWYQQTPGQGLQFLFEYFSETQRNKGNFPGRFSGRQFSNSRSEMNVSTLELGDSALYLCASSFGLAGVNEQFFGPGTRLTVL.

Here the CDR3 DNA reads TGTGCCAGCAGCAAAGATGGGACTAGCACAGATACGCAGTATTTT. It yields the protein CASSKDGTSTDTQYF. The chain combines TRBV21-1 with TRBJ2-3; the table names TRBD2, a call not compared with the DNA. TRBV21-1 is an annotated pseudogene. CDR3 length equals 15 residues.

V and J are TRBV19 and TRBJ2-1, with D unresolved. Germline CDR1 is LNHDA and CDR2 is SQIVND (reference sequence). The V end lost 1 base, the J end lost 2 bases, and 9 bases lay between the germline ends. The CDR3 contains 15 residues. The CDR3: CASSIGVGAYNEQFF. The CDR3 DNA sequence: TGTGCCAGTAGTATAGGTGTCGGCGCCTACAATGAGCAGTTCTTC. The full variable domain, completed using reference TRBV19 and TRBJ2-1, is DGGITQSPKYLFRKEGQNVTLSCEQNLNHDAMYWYRQDPGQGLRLIYYSQIVNDFQKGDIAEGYSVSREKKESFPLTVTSAQKNPTAFYLCASSIGVGAYNEQFFGPGTRLTVL.

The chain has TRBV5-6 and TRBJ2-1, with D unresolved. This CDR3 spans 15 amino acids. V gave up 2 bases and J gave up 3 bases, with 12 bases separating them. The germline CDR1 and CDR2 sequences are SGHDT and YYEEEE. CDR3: CASSLGLTNYNEQFF. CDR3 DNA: TGTGCCAGCAGCTTAGGTCTTACAAACTACAATGAGCAGTTCTTC.

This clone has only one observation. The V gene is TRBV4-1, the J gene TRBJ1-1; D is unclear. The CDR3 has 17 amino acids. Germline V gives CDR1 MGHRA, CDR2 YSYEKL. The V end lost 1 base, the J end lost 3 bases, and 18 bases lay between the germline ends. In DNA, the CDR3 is TGCGCCAGCAGCCAAGTTTCTGGGAAGAGGCCGGACACTGAAGCTTTCTTT. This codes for CASSQVSGKRPDTEAFF.

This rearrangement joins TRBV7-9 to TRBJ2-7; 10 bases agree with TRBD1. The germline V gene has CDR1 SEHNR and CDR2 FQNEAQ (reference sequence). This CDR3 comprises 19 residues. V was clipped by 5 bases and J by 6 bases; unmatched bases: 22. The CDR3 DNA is TGTGCCAGCAGCCCCCGGACAGGGGGGAGGCTAGCGGGCAATGTCGAGCAGTACTTC. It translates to CASSPRTGGRLAGNVEQYF.

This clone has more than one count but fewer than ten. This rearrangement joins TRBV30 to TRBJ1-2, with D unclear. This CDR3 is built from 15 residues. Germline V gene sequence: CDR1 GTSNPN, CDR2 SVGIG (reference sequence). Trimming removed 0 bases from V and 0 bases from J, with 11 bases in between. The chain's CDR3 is CAWSVTRRANYGYTF. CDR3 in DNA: TGTGCCTGGAGTGTAACTCGCCGAGCTAACTATGGCTACACCTTC.

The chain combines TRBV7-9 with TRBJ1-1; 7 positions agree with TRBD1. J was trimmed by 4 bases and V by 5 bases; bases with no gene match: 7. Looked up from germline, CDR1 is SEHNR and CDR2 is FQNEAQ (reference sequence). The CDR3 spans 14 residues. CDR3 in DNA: TGTGCCAGCAGCCCGCGATCAGGGGGCACTGAAGCTTTCTTT. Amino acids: CASSPRSGGTEAFF.